This T cell receptor (beta chain) comes out of a study of vaccination and CD4 T cells after COVID-19. Study at large: The peptides that stimulated the cells were overlapping spike peptides from SARS-CoV-2, HCoV-NL63, HCoV-OC43 and HCoV-229E.

Treatment noted: roughly 10-day PBMC culture with coronavirus spike peptide pools or control peptides (ViraFEST assay). The CDR3 sequence is 12 residues long. Germline CDR1 is MGHRA and CDR2 is YSYEKL. With 4 bases removed from V and 8 bases from J, the gap between germline ends came to 11 bases. Cultured CD4+ T cells had their DNA profiled by the Oncomine TCR Beta short-read assay. TCRdb analysed the PCR reads with MiXCR anew, one entry per CDR3 protein. Seen here are some 12,000 distinct CDR3 sequences, 35% to 45% observed once, and the top ten hold around 22%. Remarks on this clonotype: Its antigen is unknown.

The gene calls are TRBV4-1 and TRBJ1-1; a possible D gene is TRBD1 (6 bases). This clonotype originated in a human donor with COVID-19. Sequencing input: cultured CD4+ T cells from blood. For the CDR3, the DNA is TGCGCCAGCAGCCTCATCCAGGGGGAAGCTTTCTTT. This codes for CASSLIQGEAFF.